This T cell receptor (beta chain) comes out of a study of shared clonotypes between healthy human individuals. The wider study: A couple of women and a few men aged 18 to 49 served as donors.

The sorted-subset replicate PCRs were given 200 ng DNA, which is 27,000 or so T cell genomes. Repertoires were generated with immunoSEQ multiplex PCR, while TCRdb's copy carries only in-frame clones and drops some. The sample holds around 2.5 million clones, over 85% seen once. CDR1 and CDR2 from the germline V gene are MNHEY and SVGAGI. The length of the CDR3 is 15 residues. Between the trimmed V and J ends, which lost 5 bases and 1 base, there was a span of 11 bases. Recent acute infections and vaccinations were absent in the healthy HIV-negative adult donors. Regarding the study as a whole: In a few donors, about 5% of naive CD4 clonotypes appeared in common.

Details on this clone: The antigen is not known.

The chain carries TRBV6-5 and TRBJ2-2; D gene unclear. The source material was naive CD4+ T cells from PBMCs. Subset specified: CD45RA+ positively selected. This TCR was recovered from a man aged 18 to 30 in good health. Some clones in this sample may be carry-over from other donors' samples. In nucleotides, the CDR3 is TGTGCCAGCAGTAGAAGGTCCCTGAACACCGGGGAGCTGTTTTTT. The encoded protein is CASSRRSLNTGELFF.